The 18 T cell receptor beta chains reported below all come from one sample, sequenced in a study of blood T cell repertoires in COVID-19. The assay was immunoSEQ multiplex PCR, and TCRdb's table has in-frame clones only and misses some. Here the sample spans 140,000 or so clones, roughly 77% being singletons. Material for sequencing was peripheral blood. All receptors come from a man in his 60s with acute or convalescent COVID-19.

The chain carries TRBV28 and TRBJ1-1; weak D call: TRBD1 (5 bases). V shed 5 bases and J shed 8 bases, with 15 bases lying between them. In germline, CDR1 is MDHEN, CDR2 SYDVKM. This CDR3 has 13 residues. The CDR3 spells CASSPLGHREAFF. Here the CDR3 DNA reads TGTGCCAGCAGTCCCCTCGGGCACAGGGAAGCTTTCTTT.

This clone was observed a handful of times. The chain carries TRBV6-5 and TRBJ1-6, with D possibly matching TRBD1 (6 bases). This CDR3 has 12 residues. Germline CDR1 is MNHEY and CDR2 is SVGAGI. Trimming took off 8 bases at V and 8 bases at J, with 10 bases between the two ends. CDR3: CASDGQYSPLHF. The CDR3 DNA sequence: TGTGCCAGCGACGGACAGTATTCACCCCTCCACTTT.

Only one count was recorded for this clone. The gene calls are TRBV28 and TRBJ2-6; tentatively, D is TRBD2 (5 bases). V shed 6 bases and J shed 0 bases, with 12 bases lying between them. Germline V CDR1 and CDR2: MDHEN, SYDVKM. This CDR3 is 16 amino acids long. In DNA form, the CDR3 reads TGTGCCAGCAGACGGACTCGGTCCTCTGGGGCCAACGTCCTGACTTTC. This encodes CASRRTRSSGANVLTF.

This clone has more than one count but fewer than ten. The chain carries TRBV6-5 and TRBJ2-5, with D maybe TRBD2 (6 bases). V dropped 8 bases and J dropped 6 bases, with 7 bases sitting between them. The CDR3 totals 10 residues. Looked up from germline, CDR1 is MNHEY and CDR2 is SVGAGI. In DNA form, the CDR3 reads TGTGCCAGCGGGGGGAAGACCCAGTACTTC. This encodes CASGGKTQYF.

This clone was found once. This rearrangement joins TRBV19 to TRBJ2-7, with a weak D call TRBD1 (6 bases). There are 14 residues in the CDR3. Germline lookup yields CDR1 LNHDA and CDR2 SQIVND (reference sequence). Trimming stripped 5 bases from V and 6 bases from J, with 17 bases between. CDR3 sequence: CASSSRTAAGEQYF. CDR3 nucleotide sequence: TGTGCCAGTAGTTCCCGGACAGCCGCGGGCGAGCAGTACTTC.

The V and J genes are TRBV3-1 (or the pseudogene TRBV3-2) and TRBJ1-1; D is uncertain. Germline V gene lookup returns CDR1 LGHDT and CDR2 YNNKEL (reference sequence). This CDR3 contains 15 residues. Trimming pared 1 base from V and 5 bases from J, leaving 14 bases between. DNA for the CDR3: TGTGCCAGCAGCCAAGGTGTGGCAGGTCGAACTGAAGCTTTCTTT. It specifies CASSQGVAGRTEAFF.

The rearrangement uses TRBV6-5 and TRBJ2-2, with 7 bases matching TRBD1. Losses at the gene ends were 5 bases for V and 3 bases for J; bases not matched to a gene: 6. The CDR3 is 15 residues long. Germline lookup yields CDR1 MNHEY and CDR2 SVGAGI. CDR3 sequence: CASSPPGTDTGELFF. CDR3 nucleotides: TGTGCCAGCAGTCCTCCCGGGACAGACACCGGGGAGCTGTTTTTT.

This chain connects TRBV5-1 to TRBJ2-3; TRBD2 aligns across 13 bases. This CDR3 contains 16 residues. V was pared by 2 bases and J by 5 bases, with 5 bases of the junction left unmatched. Per germline, CDR1 SGHRS and CDR2 YFSETQ. CDR3 DNA sequence: TGCGCCAGCAGCTTCGGGACTAGCGGGACGGTAGATACGCAGTATTTT. Its translation: CASSFGTSGTVDTQYF. The whole variable domain, remainder taken from reference TRBV5-1 and TRBJ2-3, is KAGVTQTPRYLIKTRGQQVTLSCSPISGHRSVSWYQQTPGQGLQFLFEYFSETQRNKGNFPGRFSGRQFSNSRSEMNVSTLELGDSALYLCASSFGTSGTVDTQYFGPGTRLTVL.

This chain joins TRBV3-1 (or the pseudogene TRBV3-2) and TRBJ2-1; D is undetermined. From germline, CDR1 is LGHDT and CDR2 YNNKEL (reference sequence). V shed 0 bases and J shed 8 bases, with 14 bases lying between them. This CDR3 is 15 amino acids long. The CDR3: CASSQEFVVGHEQFF. DNA for the CDR3: TGTGCCAGCAGCCAAGAATTCGTAGTTGGGCATGAGCAGTTCTTC.

This chain uses TRBV5-1 with TRBJ2-5; D gene uncertain. Germline V gives CDR1 SGHRS, CDR2 YFSETQ. Trimming pared 0 bases from V and 3 bases from J, leaving 9 bases between. The CDR3 length is 14 residues. The CDR3 region has the DNA TGCGCCAGCAGCTTGGATATAGTTGAAGAGACCCAGTACTTC. It yields the protein CASSLDIVEETQYF.

Only a few counts were recorded for this clone. The gene calls are TRBV11-3 and TRBJ2-1; D possibly corresponds to TRBD2 (5 bases). Germline CDR1 reads SGHNT; CDR2 reads YENEEA. The CDR3 has 15 amino acids. Trimming left V 5 bases short and J 8 bases short, with 19 bases between. As DNA, the CDR3 is TGTGCCAGCAGCACCGAAGAGGGCTCGAGGGATGAGCAGTTCTTC. As protein: CASSTEEGSRDEQFF.

The chain uses TRBV25-1 and TRBJ1-6; the D gene is possibly TRBD1 (6 bases). V gave up 2 bases and J gave up 10 bases, with 12 bases separating them. This CDR3 has 14 amino acids. Germline loops: CDR1 MGHDK, CDR2 SYGVNS. As DNA, the CDR3 is TGTGCCAGCAGTGAAGGTGACAGGTGGTCACCCCTCCACTTT. Its translation is CASSEGDRWSPLHF.

This clone was picked up a small number of times. The chain is built from TRBV2 and TRBJ2-3; 11 nucleotides line up with TRBD2. With 6 bases clipped from V and 3 bases from J, the junction kept 5 bases outside the gene matches. Germline CDR1 is SNHLY and CDR2 is FYNNEI. The CDR3 runs to 15 residues. CDR3 nucleotides: TGTGCCAGCAGGGAGACTAGCGGGGCTACAGATACGCAGTATTTT. This sequence encodes CASRETSGATDTQYF.

J is TRBJ1-5 and V is TRBV7-9; D call uncertain. The CDR3 extends over 12 amino acids. Germline CDR1 and CDR2: SEHNR and FQNEAQ (reference sequence). The V end was cut by 4 bases, the J end by 4 bases, with 5 bases between. CDR3 DNA sequence: TGTGCCAGCAGCTCCCTGAATCAGCCCCAGCATTTT. Encoded protein: CASSSLNQPQHF. Filled out from reference TRBV7-9 and TRBJ1-5, the complete variable domain reads DTGVSQNPRHKITKRGQNVTFRCDPISEHNRLYWYRQTLGQGPEFLTYFQNEAQLEKSRLLSDRFSAERPKGSFSTLEIQRTEQGDSAMYLCASSSLNQPQHFGDGTRLSIL.

The CDR3 spells CASTRTSGSHRELFF. The CDR3, as DNA: TGTGCCAGCACAAGGACTAGCGGGAGTCACCGGGAGCTGTTTTTT. This chain uses TRBV6-5 with TRBJ2-2, with 13 bases lining up with TRBD2. This CDR3 is built from 15 residues. V dropped 7 bases and J dropped 9; count of bases not matched to a gene: 8. Germline V gives CDR1 MNHEY, CDR2 SVGAGI.

V is TRBV2 and J is TRBJ1-2; tentatively, D is TRBD1 (6 bases). CDR1 and CDR2 from the germline V gene are SNHLY and FYNNEI. The CDR3 loop spans 14 amino acids. Trimming pared 7 bases from V and 0 bases from J, leaving 12 bases between. The CDR3 nucleotides read TGTGCCAGCAACAGGGACGGTTCTAACTATGGCTACACCTTC. It yields the protein CASNRDGSNYGYTF.

The chain is built from TRBV21-1 and TRBJ2-7; the listed D gene, TRBD2, was not tested against the DNA. TRBV21-1 is marked as a pseudogene. This CDR3 is 19 amino acids long. In DNA, the CDR3 is TGTGCCAGCAGGGTTAGATCGTTGGCGGGGTCGTGGAGAGTCTACGAGCAGTACTTC. As protein: CASRVRSLAGSWRVYEQYF.

The V call is TRBV18, the J call TRBJ2-7, with 11 bases aligning to TRBD2. CDR3 size: 14 residues. The junction had 4 bases not matched to a gene; V was cut back by 2 bases and J by 7 bases. Per germline, CDR1 KGHSH and CDR2 LQKENI. The CDR3 sequence is CASSPIAGGEEQYF. CDR3 nucleotide sequence: TGTGCCAGCTCACCAATAGCGGGAGGGGAAGAGCAGTACTTC.